Below, one T cell receptor beta chain is given with its context. Its cognate antigen has yet to be identified. Per-nucleotide qualities are absent, and no much larger clonotype sits a single base away. The time point tag for this specimen amounts to: about 28 days (+/-7) after the second vaccine dose. AZD1222 recipients with second doses at about 4 weeks or about 12 weeks were pooled, because spike-specific TCR depth and breadth did not differ between schedules. Vaccinee samples came from UK trials COV001 and COV002, including a single-blind randomized controlled phase 2/3 trial of AZD1222 (ChAdOx1 nCoV-19) in healthy adults. For TCRbeta chain sequencing, PBMC samples from trial participants were taken at day 0 and at day 28 after the second dose. The sample belongs to a study of T cell responses to AZD1222 COVID-19 vaccine (dated by TCRdb to 2020 to 2022). Broadly, across the study: TCR sequencing was performed for 230 to 250 trial participants, of whom around 200 were given two doses of AZD1222 and 26 were given two doses of MenACWY control vaccine. Trial participants were enrolled into age subgroups of 18-55, 56-69 and 70-plus years, which contained approximately 150, 28 and 58 TCR-sequenced participants, respectively.

General study outcomes and caveats: Reportedly, almost half of the unique spike-specific TCRs recognized epitopes lying outside the regions that are mutated in the B.1.351 and B.1.1.7 variants. CD4 TCRs associated with the vaccine covered the entire spike protein, and the dominant responses were in regions 160-218 and 743-854. Most participants were white British and females outnumbered males, and the authors suggested that clonal diversity may have been underestimated. Because no samples from the day 14 peak response were available, repertoires could be characterized only after the peak T cell response. Conclusions about previously exposed vaccinees are limited because only 5 or 6 AZD1222 recipients were SARS-CoV-2 seropositive at baseline. Spike-specific TCR breadth and depth rose significantly after two AZD1222 doses compared with day 0 and with MenACWY recipients. In the small 56-69-year group, the increase in depth fell short of significance, most likely because of low power.

V loses 6 bases at its end and J loses 4 bases; junction bases beyond the gene matches: 5. Including cysteine and phenylalanine, the CDR3 has 13 amino acids. The retained sequence is limited to the CDR3, 39 bases, with the frame set at the first base. The CDR3 regions of human TCRbeta chains were analyzed by immunosequencing. On the study's bioinformatics: TCRs in the repertoires were compared against a reference library of SARS-CoV-2-specific TCRs that had been generated with the MIRA antigen-specificity platform. Breadth was defined as the fraction of unique TCRs that were SARS-CoV-2-associated, and depth was defined as the fraction of total T cells that were SARS-CoV-2-associated. Using the MIRA data, every spike-specific TCR was mapped to the spike region that the TCR reacted to and assigned to either a CD4 or a CD8 class. Log10-transformed breadth and depth values were compared by one-way ANOVA with Sidak's multiple comparisons tests. Not all clones reach the TCRdb copy of this immuneACCESS table, which keeps in-frame sequences only. Checked studies attribute under half of the gap to unresolved V genes and leave the rest unexplained. From that table come the V and J calls and clone size; the DNA was used to work out D and trimming. Within this sample are about 170,000 clones, with around 85% of them counted one time only. The ten most abundant clones make up roughly 0.98% of the sample.

This sequence was found in an adult who received the AZD1222 COVID-19 vaccine. Sequencing was performed on peripheral blood, taken 28 days after the second AZD1222 dose. Recombination joined TRBV12-3 or TRBV12-4 with TRBJ1-1, and 7 junctional nucleotides match TRBD1. For the CDR3, the sequence is CASRMGQPTEAFF. The DNA sequence is as follows: TGTGCCAGCAGGATGGGACAGCCCACTGAAGCTTTCTTT.